This T cell receptor (beta chain) emerged from a study of metastatic and nonmetastatic thyroid tumors. Study as a whole: Repertoire comparison spanned blood and tumor or nodule tissue of malignant and benign thyroid patients. Notes on the study in general: Malignant thyroid tumors reportedly exceeded benign nodules significantly in TCR beta diversity, with the difference appearing in blood and tumor.

CDR1 is ENHRY and CDR2 is SYGVKD in the germline V gene. The CDR3 spans 16 residues. All patients were untreated before thyroid surgery. This clone was detected a few times. Its antigen is unidentified. The germline gene is not matched at one end of the junction; a read error may be the cause. TCRdb re-clonotyped the PCR reads via MiXCR. This table holds roughly 18,000 clones, 30% to 40% found once. This sequence was found in a female donor with papillary thyroid cancer or a benign thyroid nodule (not recorded which). Some clones in this sample may be carry-over from other donors' samples. Material for sequencing was tumor tissue. The V and J genes are TRBV10-3 and TRBJ1-6; the D gene is possibly TRBD1 (5 bases). Here the CDR3 reads CAIRKTVTGYNSPLHF. The CDR3 nucleotides read TGCGCCATTCGAAAGACAGTAACGGGATATAATTCACCCCTCCACTTT.